A selection of T cell receptor beta chains follows, all from one sample in a study of blood T cell repertoires in COVID-19. Using immunoSEQ multiplex PCR, the repertoire was profiled, and TCRdb retains in-frame clones only, with some absent. The table has tens of thousands of clones, roughly 89% seen once; the top ten hold about a fifth. The sequencing sample was made of peripheral blood. The receptors were gathered from a man aged 45-60 years with active COVID-19. The CDR3 runs from the conserved cysteine through the conserved F or W. The D gene is left open where the match is weak. Part of the rows lack a size; the others show once, few, many or a class for expanded clones.

CASRDRGGQPQHF	TGTGCCAGTAGAGACAGGGGCGGTCAGCCCCAGCATTTT	.	TRBV19	TRBJ1-5	TRBD1
CASSYRVPTPRNTEAFF	TGTGCCAGCAGTTACCGCGTCCCGACACCAAGGAACACTGAAGCTTTCTTT	.	TRBV6-2/TRBV6-3	TRBJ1-1	.
CASSPAQDWYNEQFF	TGTGCCAGCAGCCCAGCGCAGGACTGGTACAATGAGCAGTTCTTC	.	TRBV14	TRBJ2-1	.
CASSPQREEEAFF	TGTGCCAGCTCACCACAGAGGGAAGAAGAGGCTTTCTTT	once	TRBV18	TRBJ1-1	.
CATLSVTNTEAFF	TGTGCCACCCTCAGCGTGACGAACACTGAAGCTTTCTTT	.	TRBV28	TRBJ1-1	.
CASSPYPAAGGNQPQHF	TGTGCCAGCAGCCCCTACCCTGCCGCAGGGGGCAATCAGCCCCAGCATTTT	.	TRBV7-2	TRBJ1-5	.
CSGMTGSYEQYF	TGCAGCGGAATGACAGGGTCCTACGAGCAGTACTTC	.	TRBV29-1	TRBJ2-7	TRBD1
CASREGQLLYEQYF	TGTGCCAGCAGGGAGGGACAGCTTCTTTACGAGCAGTACTTC	.	TRBV28	TRBJ2-7	.
CASSSMGLAGRRGETQYF	TGTGCCAGCAGTTCCATGGGACTAGCGGGAAGGAGGGGAGAGACCCAGTACTTC	.	TRBV27	TRBJ2-5	TRBD2
CASSLYWDRGTDTQYF	TGTGCCAGCAGTTTATATTGGGACAGGGGAACAGATACGCAGTATTTT	once	TRBV27	TRBJ2-3	TRBD1
CASSQTSGIPGEQFF	TGTGCCAGCTCACAGACTAGCGGGATCCCAGGGGAGCAGTTCTTC	.	TRBV18	TRBJ2-1	TRBD2
CASSLRGTSASTGELFF	TGTGCCAGCAGCCTACGGGGGACTAGCGCCTCCACCGGGGAGCTGTTTTTT	.	TRBV28	TRBJ2-2	TRBD2
CASSVRVLSSGELFF	TGTGCCAGCAGCGTCAGGGTTCTATCGAGCGGGGAGCTGTTTTTT	.	TRBV7-8	TRBJ2-2	.
CASSVTGTQGNIQYF	TGTGCCAGCAGTGTTACCGGGACCCAGGGGAACATTCAGTACTTC	.	TRBV9	TRBJ2-4	.
CASSLDEAPENTLTDTQYF	TGTGCCAGCAGCTTAGACGAGGCGCCCGAAAACACTCTCACAGATACGCAGTATTTT	.	TRBV7-9	TRBJ2-3	.
CATSEPGLAGEETQYF	TGTGCCACCAGTGAACCGGGACTAGCGGGGGAAGAGACCCAGTACTTC	.	TRBV24-1	TRBJ2-5	TRBD2
CASSRQETQYF	TGTGCCAGCTCAAGACAGGAGACCCAGTACTTC	.	TRBV18	TRBJ2-5	.
CASRKETGAYGYTF	TGTGCCAGCAGAAAGGAGACAGGGGCTTATGGCTACACCTTC	.	TRBV6-4	TRBJ1-2	TRBD1
CASSLPWTSGYTGELFF	TGTGCCAGCAGCTTACCTTGGACTAGCGGGTACACCGGGGAGCTGTTTTTT	.	TRBV7-2	TRBJ2-2	TRBD2
CASSPNPDFLNEQFF	TGTGCCAGCAGTCCGAACCCGGACTTTCTCAATGAGCAGTTCTTC	.	TRBV6-2/TRBV6-3	TRBJ2-1	.
CASNTVGGIEYEQYF	TGTGCCAGCAACACGGTGGGAGGAATTGAATACGAGCAGTACTTC	.	TRBV5-5	TRBJ2-7	.
CASAGTGYSPLHF	TGTGCCAGTGCCGGGACAGGGTACTCACCCCTCCACTTT	.	TRBV19	TRBJ1-6	TRBD1
CASSLPLLGNTEAFF	TGTGCCAGCAGTTTACCCCTCCTAGGGAACACTGAAGCTTTCTTT	.	TRBV28	TRBJ1-1	.
CASSLVGGNYGYTF	TGTGCCAGCAGTTTGGTTGGGGGCAACTATGGCTACACCTTC	.	TRBV28	TRBJ1-2	.
CASSLGTGSYEKLFF	TGTGCCAGCAGCCTGGGGACAGGGAGTTATGAAAAACTGTTTTTT	.	TRBV5-4	TRBJ1-4	TRBD1
CASSVGETLNTEAFF	TGTGCCAGCAGCGTAGGAGAGACTCTGAACACTGAAGCTTTCTTT	.	TRBV9	TRBJ1-1	.
CASSMGTANTEAFF	TGTGCCAGTAGTATGGGGACAGCGAACACTGAAGCTTTCTTT	.	TRBV19	TRBJ1-1	TRBD1
CASSIGSGQGNIQYF	TGTGCCAGCAGCATCGGATCCGGACAGGGGAACATTCAGTACTTC	.	TRBV9	TRBJ2-4	TRBD1
CASRPATLDEQYF	TGTGCCAGCAGGCCCGCTACTCTTGACGAGCAGTACTTC	.	TRBV12-3/TRBV12-4	TRBJ2-7	.
CASSFLSGRAGETQYF	TGTGCCAGCAGCTTCCTGAGCGGGAGGGCCGGGGAGACCCAGTACTTC	.	TRBV6-6	TRBJ2-5	TRBD2
CASSSGQEHLHF	TGTGCCAGTAGTTCAGGACAGGAGCATCTCCACTTT	.	TRBV19	TRBJ1-6	TRBD1
CATSDPDRGLGGRGTDTQYF	TGTGCCACCAGTGATCCGGACAGGGGGCTAGGTGGTCGAGGCACAGATACGCAGTATTTT	.	TRBV24-1	TRBJ2-3	TRBD1
CASSQLGLASTDTQYF	TGTGCCAGCAGCCAACTTGGACTAGCCAGCACAGATACGCAGTATTTT	.	TRBV3-1/TRBV3-2	TRBJ2-3	TRBD2
CASSFGDTQYF	TGTGCCAGCAGCTTCGGAGATACGCAGTATTTT	.	TRBV5-4	TRBJ2-3	.
CASSSRDFYEQYF	TGTGCCAGCAGCTCCCGGGACTTTTACGAGCAGTACTTC	.	TRBV5-4	TRBJ2-7	.
CATSDPRTYEQYF	TGTGCCACCAGTGATCCCCGAACATACGAGCAGTACTTC	.	TRBV24-1	TRBJ2-7	.
CASSDPGLAGVTRTREQFF	TGCGCCAGCAGTGATCCAGGACTAGCGGGAGTTACACGGACGCGTGAGCAGTTCTTC	.	TRBV10-1	TRBJ2-1	TRBD2
CASSQDWTGWEQFF	TGCGCCAGCAGCCAAGATTGGACAGGTTGGGAGCAGTTCTTC	.	TRBV4-3	TRBJ2-1	TRBD1
CASSESDRQRLNQPQHF	TGTGCCAGCAGTGAATCCGATCGGCAGAGACTCAATCAGCCCCAGCATTTT	.	TRBV25-1	TRBJ1-5	.
CASSLGAGLGNEQFF	TGTGCCAGCAGCTTAGGGGCAGGGTTGGGGAATGAGCAGTTCTTC	.	TRBV11-2	TRBJ2-1	.
CASSQEDSSTNEKLFF	TGCGCCAGCAGCCAAGAGGACAGTTCAACTAATGAAAAACTGTTTTTT	.	TRBV4-3	TRBJ1-4	.
CASSTGQGHQPQHF	TGTGCCAGTAGTACAGGACAGGGGCATCAGCCCCAGCATTTT	once	TRBV19	TRBJ1-5	TRBD1
CASSLEPGLNTEAFF	TGTGCCAGCAGCTTAGAGCCAGGGCTGAACACTGAAGCTTTCTTT	.	TRBV11-3	TRBJ1-1	.
CASRPRSGRWDEQYF	TGTGCAAGTCGTCCACGGAGCGGCCGCTGGGACGAGCAGTACTTC	.	TRBV12-2	TRBJ2-7	.
CASSVPRTSGYNEQFF	TGTGCCAGCAGCGTACCCAGGACTAGCGGCTACAATGAGCAGTTCTTC	.	TRBV9	TRBJ2-1	TRBD2
CASSVERDPYEQYF	TGTGCCAGCAGCGTAGAGCGGGATCCCTACGAGCAGTACTTC	.	TRBV9	TRBJ2-7	TRBD2
CASSEAPRFTEAFF	TGTGCCAGCAGCGAGGCTCCGAGGTTCACTGAAGCTTTCTTT	.	TRBV6-5	TRBJ1-1	.
CASSIGPRRGAFF	TGTGCCAGTAGTATAGGGCCCCGCCGGGGAGCTTTCTTT	.	TRBV19	TRBJ1-1	.
CASSLGGNTEAFF	TGCGCCAGCAGCTTGGGAGGAAACACTGAAGCTTTCTTT	.	TRBV5-1	TRBJ1-1	.
CASSLGQGNYGYTF	TGTGCCAGCAGTTTAGGGCAGGGGAACTATGGCTACACCTTC	.	TRBV28	TRBJ1-2	.
CASSLGTGTDTQYF	TGCGCCAGCAGCTTAGGGACAGGGACCGATACGCAGTATTTT	.	TRBV5-1	TRBJ2-3	TRBD1